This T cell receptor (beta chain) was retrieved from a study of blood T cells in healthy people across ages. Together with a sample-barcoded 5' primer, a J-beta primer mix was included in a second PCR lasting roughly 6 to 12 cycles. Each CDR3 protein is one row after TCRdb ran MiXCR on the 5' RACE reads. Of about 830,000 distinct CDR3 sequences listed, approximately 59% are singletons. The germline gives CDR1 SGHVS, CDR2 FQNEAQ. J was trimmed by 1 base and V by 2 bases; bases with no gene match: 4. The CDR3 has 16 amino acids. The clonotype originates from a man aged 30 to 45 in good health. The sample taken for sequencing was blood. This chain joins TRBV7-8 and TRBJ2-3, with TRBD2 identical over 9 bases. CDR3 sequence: CASSLSVAGGTDTQYF. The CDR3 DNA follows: TGTGCCAGCAGCTTATCTGTAGCGGGGGGCACAGATACGCAGTATTTT.